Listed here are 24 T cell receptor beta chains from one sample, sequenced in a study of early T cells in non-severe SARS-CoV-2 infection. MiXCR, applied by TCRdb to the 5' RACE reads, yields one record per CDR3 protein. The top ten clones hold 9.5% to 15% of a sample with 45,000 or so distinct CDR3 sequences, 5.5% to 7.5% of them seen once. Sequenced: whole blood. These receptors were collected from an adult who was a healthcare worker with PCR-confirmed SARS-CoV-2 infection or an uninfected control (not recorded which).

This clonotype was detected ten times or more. The CDR3 loop reads CASSANSYEQYF. CDR3 in DNA: TGTGCCAGCAGCGCGAACTCCTACGAGCAGTACTTC. V is TRBV5-4 and J is TRBJ2-7; D not certain. V gave up 4 bases and J gave up 0 bases, with 5 bases separating them. This CDR3 comprises 12 residues. Per germline, CDR1 SGHNT and CDR2 YYREEE (reference sequence).

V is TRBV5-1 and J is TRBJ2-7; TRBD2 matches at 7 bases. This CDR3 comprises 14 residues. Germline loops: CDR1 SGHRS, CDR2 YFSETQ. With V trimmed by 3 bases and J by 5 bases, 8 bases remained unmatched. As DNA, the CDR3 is TGCGCCAGCAGCTGGGAGGGCAGGGAAGACGAGCAGTACTTC. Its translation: CASSWEGREDEQYF.

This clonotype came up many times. For the CDR3, the DNA is TGTGCCAGCAGCCCGCCGGACTACGGTCAAGAGACCCAGTACTTC. The encoded protein is CASSPPDYGQETQYF. V usage is TRBV3-1 and J usage is TRBJ2-5, with D possibly matching TRBD2 (6 bases). CDR1 and CDR2 from the germline V gene are LGHDT and YNNKEL (reference sequence). The CDR3 length is 15 residues. V lost 4 bases and J lost 2, with 14 bases in between.

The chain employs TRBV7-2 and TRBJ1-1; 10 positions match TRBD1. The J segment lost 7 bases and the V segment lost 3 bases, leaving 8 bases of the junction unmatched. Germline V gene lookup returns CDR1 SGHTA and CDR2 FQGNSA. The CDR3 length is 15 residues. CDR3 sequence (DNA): TGTGCCAGCAGCTTCCGGGACAGGGGAGTGGGTGAAGCTTTCTTT. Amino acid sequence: CASSFRDRGVGEAFF.

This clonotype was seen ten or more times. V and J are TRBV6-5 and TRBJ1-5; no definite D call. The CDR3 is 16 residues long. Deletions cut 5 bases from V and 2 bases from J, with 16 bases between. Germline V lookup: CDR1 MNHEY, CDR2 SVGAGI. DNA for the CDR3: TGTGCCAGCAGTCCCTCCGGGTCGCTACGCAATCAGCCCCAGCATTTT. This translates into CASSPSGSLRNQPQHF.

CDR3: CASSLYREAGELFF. The CDR3 DNA reads as TGTGCCAGCAGCTTATACAGGGAAGCCGGGGAGCTGTTTTTT. This chain uses TRBV11-2 with TRBJ2-2; TRBD1 might be the D (6 bases). The germline gives CDR1 SGHAT, CDR2 FQNNGV. V lost 2 bases to trimming and J lost 6 bases, with 10 bases between them. The length of the CDR3 is 14 residues.

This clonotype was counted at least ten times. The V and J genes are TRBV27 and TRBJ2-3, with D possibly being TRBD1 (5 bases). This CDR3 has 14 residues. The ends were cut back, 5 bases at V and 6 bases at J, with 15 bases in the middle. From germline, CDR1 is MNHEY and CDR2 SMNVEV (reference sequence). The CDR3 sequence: CASSTRSGSDTQYF. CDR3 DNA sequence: TGTGCCAGCAGTACCAGATCAGGGTCGGATACGCAGTATTTT.

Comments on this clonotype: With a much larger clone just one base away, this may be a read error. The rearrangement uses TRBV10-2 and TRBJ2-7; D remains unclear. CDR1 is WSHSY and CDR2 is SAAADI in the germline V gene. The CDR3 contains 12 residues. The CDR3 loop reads CTSSAGTYEQYF. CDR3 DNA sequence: TGCACCAGCAGTGCTGGCACCTACGAGCAGTACTTC.

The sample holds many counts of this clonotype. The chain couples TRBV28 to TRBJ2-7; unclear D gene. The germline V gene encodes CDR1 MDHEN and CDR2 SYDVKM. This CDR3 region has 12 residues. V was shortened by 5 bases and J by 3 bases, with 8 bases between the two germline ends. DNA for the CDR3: TGTGCCAGCAGTACCGCGGTCTACGAGCAGTACTTC. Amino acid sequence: CASSTAVYEQYF.

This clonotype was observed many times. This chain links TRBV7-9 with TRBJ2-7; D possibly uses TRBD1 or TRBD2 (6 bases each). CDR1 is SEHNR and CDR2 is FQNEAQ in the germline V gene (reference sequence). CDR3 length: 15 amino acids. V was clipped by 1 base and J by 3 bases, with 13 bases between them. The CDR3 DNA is TGTGCCAGCAGCTTAGTCTCCGGGGGCCACTACGAGCAGTACTTC. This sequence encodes CASSLVSGGHYEQYF.

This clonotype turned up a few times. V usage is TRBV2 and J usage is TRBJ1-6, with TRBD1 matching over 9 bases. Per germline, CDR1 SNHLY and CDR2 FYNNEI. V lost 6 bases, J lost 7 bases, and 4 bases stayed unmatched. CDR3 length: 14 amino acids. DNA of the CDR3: TGTGCCAGCAGGACAGGGGGGGGAAATTCACCCCTCCACTTT. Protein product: CASRTGGGNSPLHF.

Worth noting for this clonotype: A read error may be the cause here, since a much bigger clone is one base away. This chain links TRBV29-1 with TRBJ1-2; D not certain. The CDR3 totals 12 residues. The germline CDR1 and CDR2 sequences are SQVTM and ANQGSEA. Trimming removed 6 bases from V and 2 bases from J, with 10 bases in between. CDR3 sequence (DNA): TGCAGCGTAACAGCCGCGAACTATGGCTACACCTTC. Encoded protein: CSVTAANYGYTF.

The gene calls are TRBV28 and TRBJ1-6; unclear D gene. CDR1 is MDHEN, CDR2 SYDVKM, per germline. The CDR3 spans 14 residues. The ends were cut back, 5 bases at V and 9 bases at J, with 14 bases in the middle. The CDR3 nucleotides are TGTGCCAGCAGTCCCCCGGCCCGGGGTTCACCCCTCCACTTT. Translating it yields CASSPPARGSPLHF. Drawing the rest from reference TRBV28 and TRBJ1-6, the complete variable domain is DVKVTQSSRYLVKRTGEKVFLECVQDMDHENMFWYRQDPGLGLRLIYFSYDVKMKEKGDIPEGYSVSREKKERFSLILESASTNQTSMYLCASSPPARGSPLHFGNGTRLTVT.

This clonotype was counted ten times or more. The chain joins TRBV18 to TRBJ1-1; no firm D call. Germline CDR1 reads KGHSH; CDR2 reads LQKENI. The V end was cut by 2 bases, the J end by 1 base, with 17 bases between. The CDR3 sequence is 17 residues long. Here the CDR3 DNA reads TGTGCCAGCTCACCAGTGTTGACCGGGGATAGGAACACTGAAGCTTTCTTT. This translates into CASSPVLTGDRNTEAFF.

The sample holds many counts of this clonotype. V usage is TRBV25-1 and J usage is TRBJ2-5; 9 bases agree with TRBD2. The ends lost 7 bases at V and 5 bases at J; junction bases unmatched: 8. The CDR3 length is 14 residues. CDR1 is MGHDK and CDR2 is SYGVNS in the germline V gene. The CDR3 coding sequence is TGTGCCAGCACCGCTAGGACTAGCGTGGAGACCCAGTACTTC. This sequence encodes CASTARTSVETQYF.

CDR3: CASSHPLDRQYF. CDR3 DNA sequence: TGCGCCAGCAGCCACCCCTTGGACAGGCAGTATTTT. The rearrangement links TRBV4-1 to TRBJ2-3, with a weak D call TRBD1 (6 bases). Trimming took 3 bases from V and 11 from J, leaving 12 bases between them. CDR3 size: 12 residues. Germline values: CDR1 MGHRA, CDR2 YSYEKL.

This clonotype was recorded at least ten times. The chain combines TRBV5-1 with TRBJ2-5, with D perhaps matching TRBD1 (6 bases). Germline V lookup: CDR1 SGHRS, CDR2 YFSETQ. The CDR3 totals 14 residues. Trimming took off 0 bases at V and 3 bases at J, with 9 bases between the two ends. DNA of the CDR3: TGCGCCAGCAGCTTGGACAGGGTAGAAGAGACCCAGTACTTC. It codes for CASSLDRVEETQYF.

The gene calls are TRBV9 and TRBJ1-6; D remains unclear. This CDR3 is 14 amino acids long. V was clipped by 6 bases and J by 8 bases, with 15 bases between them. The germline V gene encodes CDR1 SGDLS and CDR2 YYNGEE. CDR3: CASTPGLVDSPLHF. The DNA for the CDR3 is TGTGCCAGCACGCCCGGGCTTGTCGATTCACCCCTCCACTTT.

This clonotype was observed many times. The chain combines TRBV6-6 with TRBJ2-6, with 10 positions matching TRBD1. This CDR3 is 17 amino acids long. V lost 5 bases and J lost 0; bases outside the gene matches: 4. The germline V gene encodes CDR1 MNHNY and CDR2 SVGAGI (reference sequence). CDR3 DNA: TGTGCCAGCAGTCCGGGACAGGGGATCTCTGGGGCCAACGTCCTGACTTTC. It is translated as CASSPGQGISGANVLTF.

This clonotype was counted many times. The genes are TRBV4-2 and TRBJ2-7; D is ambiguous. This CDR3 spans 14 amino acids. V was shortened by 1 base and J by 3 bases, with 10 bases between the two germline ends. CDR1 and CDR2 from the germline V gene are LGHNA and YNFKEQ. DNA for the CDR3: TGTGCCAGCAGCCAAGGACTGGGAAACTACGAGCAGTACTTC. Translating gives CASSQGLGNYEQYF.

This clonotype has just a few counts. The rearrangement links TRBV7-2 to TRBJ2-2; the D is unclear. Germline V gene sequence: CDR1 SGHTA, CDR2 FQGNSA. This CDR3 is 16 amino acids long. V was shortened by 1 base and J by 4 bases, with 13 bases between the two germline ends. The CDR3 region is CASSLGAPRTTGELFF. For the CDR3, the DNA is TGTGCCAGCAGCTTAGGTGCTCCCCGAACCACCGGGGAGCTGTTTTTT.

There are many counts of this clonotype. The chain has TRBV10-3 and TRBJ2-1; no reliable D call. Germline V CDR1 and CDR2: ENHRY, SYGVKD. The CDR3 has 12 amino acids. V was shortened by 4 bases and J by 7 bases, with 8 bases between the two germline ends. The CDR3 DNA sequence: TGTGCCATCAGTGTTGGCCAAAATGAGCAGTTCTTC. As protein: CAISVGQNEQFF.

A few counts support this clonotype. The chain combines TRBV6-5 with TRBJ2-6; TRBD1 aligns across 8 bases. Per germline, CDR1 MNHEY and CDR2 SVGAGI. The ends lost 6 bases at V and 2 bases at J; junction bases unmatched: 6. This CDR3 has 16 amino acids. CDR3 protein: CASRASGGAGANVLTF. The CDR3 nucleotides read TGTGCCAGCAGGGCTTCAGGGGGCGCTGGGGCCAACGTCCTGACTTTC.

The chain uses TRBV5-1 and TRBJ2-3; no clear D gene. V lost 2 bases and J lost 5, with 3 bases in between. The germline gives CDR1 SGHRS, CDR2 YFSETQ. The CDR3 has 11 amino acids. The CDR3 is CASSFKDTQYF. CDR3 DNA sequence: TGCGCCAGCAGCTTTAAAGATACGCAGTATTTT.